This T cell receptor (beta chain) originates from a study of control samples from healthy donors and cancer patients. Germline CDR1 SGHRS, CDR2 YFSETQ. This CDR3 spans 15 amino acids. Trimming removed 0 bases from V and 4 bases from J; junction bases left unmatched: 3. Sequencing used immunoSEQ multiplex PCR; TCRdb keeps in-frame clones, though not all of them. The data contain more than 150,000 clones, over 80% of them singletons. The sample was blood. V is TRBV5-1 and J is TRBJ1-1; TRBD1 matches at 10 bases. The TCR comes from a man aged 18 to 30 in good health. In nucleotides, the CDR3 is TGCGCCAGCAGCTTGGGGACAGGGGGTAGCACTGAAGCTTTCTTT. Translation gives CASSLGTGGSTEAFF.